The entry that follows covers one TCR beta chain sequence. Its specificity is not known. The sample belongs to a study of OX40 agonist ivuxolimab in advanced cancers. Overall study: Partial responses occurred in three patients (one hepatocellular carcinoma, two cutaneous melanoma). Study-wide points: Among the lowest levels of clonal expansion were found in partial responders at 0.1-3.0 mg/kg. Also present in some nonresponders was a low level of normalized T-cell clonal expansion.

The CDR3 extends over 15 amino acids. From germline, CDR1 is MNHNY and CDR2 SVGAGI (reference sequence). V was cut by 6 bases and J by 5 bases, with 17 bases left in between. Assay used: immunoSEQ multiplex PCR; TCRdb lists only in-frame clones, some missing. The table has 48,000 or so clones, over 85% seen once; the top ten hold around 50%. The gene calls are TRBV6-6 and TRBJ2-1, with D maybe TRBD2 (7 bases). Sample: CD4+ or CD8+ T cells sorted from blood, taken in a trial of the OX40 agonist ivuxolimab. The TCR sequence derives from an adult with an advanced solid tumor such as melanoma, head and neck, liver or kidney cancer. CDR3: CASSRGAVSHNEQFF. CDR3 bases: TGTGCCAGCAGCCGGGGGGCCGTTTCTCACAATGAGCAGTTCTTC.